A selection of T cell receptor beta chains follows, all from one sample in a study of a mutant IDH1 vaccine in newly diagnosed glioma. The protocol was immunoSEQ multiplex PCR, while the TCRdb copy is restricted to in-frame clones and leaves out a portion. The sample shows about 48,000 clones, 79% of them seen only once. Their specific antigens are unknown. Specimen: PBMCs, collected from a glioma patient whose treatment included an IDH1 peptide vaccine. The receptors were sampled from a man in his forties or fifties with glioma. CDR3s include the opening cysteine and the closing phenylalanine or tryptophan. Each record gives: V gene, D gene, clone size, J gene, CDR3 DNA, CDR3 protein. A D gene is named only where the DNA matches it firmly. The size of a clone is reported for some rows only, either as once, few or many, or as a class for expanded clones.

>TRBV29-1|-|-|TRBJ2-7
TGCAGCGTTGTATTGGCCTACGAGCAGTACTTC
CSVVLAYEQYF
>TRBV6-5|TRBD2|-|TRBJ2-1
TGTGCCAGCAGTTCGTTTGGAGCGGGGGGGCCCTATGAGCAGTTCTTC
CASSSFGAGGPYEQFF
>TRBV27|TRBD1|-|TRBJ1-4
TGTGCCAGCAGGCCGGGACAGTACAATGAAAAACTGTTTTTT
CASRPGQYNEKLFF
>TRBV14|TRBD2|once|TRBJ2-1
TGTGCCAGCAGCCATTATAGCGGGGGGGCCGGCAATGAGCAGTTCTTC
CASSHYSGGAGNEQFF
>TRBV5-1|TRBD2|-|TRBJ2-7
TGCGCCAGCAGCCGTGGGACTAGCGGGGGGCGCGAACGCACCTACGAGCAGTACTTC
CASSRGTSGGRERTYEQYF
>TRBV6-1|TRBD1|-|TRBJ1-1
TGTGCCAGCAGTGAAAGGGCAGGGGGCTACACTGAAGCTTTCTTT
CASSERAGGYTEAFF
>TRBV5-1|-|-|TRBJ1-2
TGCGCCAGCAGCAACCCTGAGGGAGGAGTCTATGGCTACACCTTC
CASSNPEGGVYGYTF
>TRBV21-1|-|-|TRBJ1-2
TGTGCCAGCAGCTGGTGGAGGGGCTACACCTTC
CASSWWRGYTF
>TRBV2|-|-|TRBJ2-7
TGTGCCAGCAAGGGTATGGCTAGCGCCAACGAGCAGTACTTC
CASKGMASANEQYF
>TRBV5-6|-|-|TRBJ2-2
TGTGCCAGCAGCTGGGGCGGGGGCCAACTGAACACCGGGGAGCTGTTTTTT
CASSWGGGQLNTGELFF
>TRBV7-9|TRBD1|-|TRBJ1-2
TGTGCCAGCAGCTTAGCCGGGACAGGCAACTATGGCTACACCTTC
CASSLAGTGNYGYTF